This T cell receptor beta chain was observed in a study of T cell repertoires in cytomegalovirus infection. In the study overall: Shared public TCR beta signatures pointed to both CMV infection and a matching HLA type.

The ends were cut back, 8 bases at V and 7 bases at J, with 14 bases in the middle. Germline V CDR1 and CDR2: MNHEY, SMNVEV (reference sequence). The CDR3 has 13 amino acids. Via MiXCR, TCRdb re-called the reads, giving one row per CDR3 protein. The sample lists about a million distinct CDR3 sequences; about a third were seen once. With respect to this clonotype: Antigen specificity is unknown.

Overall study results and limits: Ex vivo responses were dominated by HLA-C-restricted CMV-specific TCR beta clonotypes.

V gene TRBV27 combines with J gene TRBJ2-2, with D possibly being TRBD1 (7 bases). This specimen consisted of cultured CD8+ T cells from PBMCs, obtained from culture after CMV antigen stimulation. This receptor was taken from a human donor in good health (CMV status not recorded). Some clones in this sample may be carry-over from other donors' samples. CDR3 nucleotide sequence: TGTGCCAGCTGCGGGACAGCCCACGGGGAGCTGTTTTTT. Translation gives CASCGTAHGELFF.